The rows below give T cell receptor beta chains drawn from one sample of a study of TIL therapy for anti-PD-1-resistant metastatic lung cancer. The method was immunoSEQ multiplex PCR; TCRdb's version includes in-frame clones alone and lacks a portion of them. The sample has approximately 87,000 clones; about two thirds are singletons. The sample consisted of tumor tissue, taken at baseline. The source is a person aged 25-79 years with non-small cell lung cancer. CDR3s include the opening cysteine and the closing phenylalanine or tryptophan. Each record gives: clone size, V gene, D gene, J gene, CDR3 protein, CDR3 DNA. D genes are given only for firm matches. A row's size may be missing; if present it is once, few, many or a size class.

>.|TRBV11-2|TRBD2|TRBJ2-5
CASSLDGLAVQETQYF
TGTGCCAGCAGCTTAGACGGACTAGCGGTCCAAGAGACCCAGTACTTC
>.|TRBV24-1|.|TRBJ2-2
CATSDPRGGTNTGELFF
TGTGCCACCAGTGATCCCAGGGGCGGGACGAACACCGGGGAGCTGTTTTTT
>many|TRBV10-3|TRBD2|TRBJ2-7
CAISEGGLGGEQYF
TGTGCCATCAGTGAGGGGGGACTAGGTGGTGAGCAGTACTTC
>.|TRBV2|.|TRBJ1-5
CASNSQGTNQPQHF
TGTGCCAGCAATTCACAGGGTACCAATCAGCCCCAGCATTTT
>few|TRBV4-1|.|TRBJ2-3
CASTPREPGTDTQYF
TGCGCCAGCACCCCCAGGGAGCCCGGCACAGATACGCAGTATTTT
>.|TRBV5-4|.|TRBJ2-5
CASSLSGLGETQYF
TGTGCCAGCAGCCTATCGGGACTGGGGGAGACCCAGTACTTC
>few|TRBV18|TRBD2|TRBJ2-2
CASSPVPSGISNTGELFF
TGTGCCAGCTCACCCGTACCTAGCGGCATATCGAACACCGGGGAGCTGTTTTTT
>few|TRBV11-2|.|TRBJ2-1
CASRNPGTNEQFF
TGTGCCAGCAGGAACCCAGGTACCAATGAGCAGTTCTTC
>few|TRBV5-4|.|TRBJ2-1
CASSLVGAGNEQFF
TGTGCCAGCAGCTTGGTGGGGGCGGGCAATGAGCAGTTCTTC
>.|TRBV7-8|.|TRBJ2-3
CASSLVTRDTQYF
TGTGCCAGCAGCTTAGTAACCAGGGATACGCAGTATTTT
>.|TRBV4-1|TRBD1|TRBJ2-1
CASSQSRDRVYNEQFF
TGCGCCAGCAGCCAGTCCCGGGACAGGGTCTACAATGAGCAGTTCTTC
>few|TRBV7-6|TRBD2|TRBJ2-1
CASSGGLAAYNEQFF
TGTGCCAGCAGCGGGGGACTAGCGGCCTACAATGAGCAGTTCTTC
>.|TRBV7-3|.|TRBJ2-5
CASSLKPQETQYF
TGTGCCAGCAGCTTAAAACCCCAAGAGACCCAGTACTTC
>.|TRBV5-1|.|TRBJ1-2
CASRRGDLQLNYGYTF
TGCGCCAGCCGCCGGGGCGACCTCCAATTAAACTATGGCTACACCTTC
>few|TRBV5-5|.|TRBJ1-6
CASSTFLDSPLHF
TGTGCCAGCAGCACTTTCCTAGATTCACCCCTCCACTTT
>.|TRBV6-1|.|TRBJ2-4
CASSEGAGANIQYF
TGTGCCAGCAGTGAAGGGGCAGGGGCAAACATTCAGTACTTC
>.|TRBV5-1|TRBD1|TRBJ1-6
CASSLVTSGQGFSPLHF
TGCGCCAGCAGCTTGGTAACTTCGGGACAGGGCTTTTCACCCCTCCACTTT
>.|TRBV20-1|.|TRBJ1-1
CSAARAIEAFF
TGCAGTGCGGCCCGGGCCATTGAAGCTTTCTTT
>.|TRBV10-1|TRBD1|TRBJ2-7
CASSESLIKGATYEQYF
TGCGCCAGCAGTGAATCCCTCATAAAGGGGGCAACCTACGAGCAGTACTTC
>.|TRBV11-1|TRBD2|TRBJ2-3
CASSTRLALSGDTQYF
TGTGCCAGCAGCACCCGACTAGCCCTCAGCGGGGATACGCAGTATTTT
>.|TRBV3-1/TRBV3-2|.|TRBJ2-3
CASSLRGPRTDTQYF
TGTGCCAGCAGCCTCCGGGGGCCCCGCACAGATACGCAGTATTTT
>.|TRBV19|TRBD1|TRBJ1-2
CASSPPLGQGNYGYTF
TGTGCCAGTAGTCCACCTCTCGGACAGGGTAACTATGGCTACACCTTC
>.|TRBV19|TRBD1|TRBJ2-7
CASSTGTGHYEQYF
TGTGCCAGTAGTACGGGGACAGGGCACTACGAGCAGTACTTC
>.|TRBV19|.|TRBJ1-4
CATGRTLNEKLFF
TGTGCCACCGGCAGGACACTGAATGAAAAACTGTTTTTT
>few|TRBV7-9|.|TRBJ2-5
CASSLIRQQETQYF
TGTGCCAGCAGCTTAATTAGACAGCAAGAGACCCAGTACTTC
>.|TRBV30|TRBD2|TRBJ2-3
CAWRDSGAPDTQYF
TGTGCCTGGAGGGATAGCGGGGCCCCAGATACGCAGTATTTT
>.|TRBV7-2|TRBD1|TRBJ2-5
CASSLVGTGVYF
TGTGCCAGCAGCTTAGTTGGGACAGGGGTGTACTTC
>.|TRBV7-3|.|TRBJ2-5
CASSLGRRETQYF
TGTGCCAGCAGCTTAGGCCGACGGGAGACCCAGTACTTC
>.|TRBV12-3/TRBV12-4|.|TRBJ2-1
CASRGVHWDEQFF
TGTGCCAGCAGGGGGGTCCACTGGGATGAGCAGTTCTTC
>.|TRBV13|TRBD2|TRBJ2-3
CASRIERDSTDTQYF
TGTGCCAGCAGAATCGAGCGGGATAGCACAGATACGCAGTATTTT
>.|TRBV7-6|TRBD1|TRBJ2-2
CASSLEGALNTGELFF
TGTGCCAGCAGCTTAGAGGGGGCCTTGAACACCGGGGAGCTGTTTTTT
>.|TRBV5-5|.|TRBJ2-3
CASSLDRAGDTQYF
TGTGCCAGCAGCTTGGACAGGGCAGGAGATACGCAGTATTTT
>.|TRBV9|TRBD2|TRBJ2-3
CASSVLGLAGVGDTQYF
TGTGCCAGCAGCGTCCTGGGACTAGCGGGAGTTGGAGATACGCAGTATTTT
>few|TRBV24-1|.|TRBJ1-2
CATSDFSGRGYTF
TGTGCCACCAGTGATTTCTCGGGACGGGGCTACACCTTC
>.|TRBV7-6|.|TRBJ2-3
CASSPSRRGTDTQYF
TGTGCCAGCAGCCCCAGCAGGAGAGGCACAGATACGCAGTATTTT
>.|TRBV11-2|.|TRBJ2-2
CASSLPARAPTGELFF
TGTGCCAGCAGCTTACCCGCCCGGGCCCCCACCGGGGAGCTGTTTTTT
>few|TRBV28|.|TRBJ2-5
CASSFLGGRRAETQYF
TGTGCCAGCAGTTTTCTAGGAGGGCGTCGTGCAGAGACCCAGTACTTC
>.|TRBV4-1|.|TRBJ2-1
CASSQGVGQFF
TGCGCCAGCAGCCAAGGTGTAGGGCAGTTCTTC
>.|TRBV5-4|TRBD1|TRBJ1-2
CASSPGQGYGYTF
TGTGCCAGCAGCCCCGGACAGGGTTATGGCTACACCTTC
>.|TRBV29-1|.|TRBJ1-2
CSVGQTHGYTF
TGCAGCGTAGGACAGACCCATGGCTACACCTTC
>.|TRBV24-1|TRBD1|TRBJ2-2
CATSDPRTGTNTGELFF
TGTGCCACCAGTGATCCCCGGACAGGAACGAACACCGGGGAGCTGTTTTTT
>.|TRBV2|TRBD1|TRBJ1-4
CASSTVPGQAINEKLFF
TGTGCCAGCAGTACTGTCCCGGGACAGGCGATTAATGAAAAACTGTTTTTT
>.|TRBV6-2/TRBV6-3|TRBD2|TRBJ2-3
CASSRLAGRTTDTQYF
TGTGCCAGCAGCAGACTAGCGGGTAGGACCACAGATACGCAGTATTTT
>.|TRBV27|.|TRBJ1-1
CASSLLGRKNTEAFF
TGTGCCAGCAGTTTATTGGGCAGGAAGAACACTGAAGCTTTCTTT